This paragraph reports one TCR beta chain. The data belong to a study of blood T cell repertoires in COVID-19. On the study more broadly: Sites in the United States, Italy and Spain provided acute and convalescent COVID-19 samples. The analysed material was cDNA or gDNA that came from T cells, B-cell-depleted T cells, or PBMCs.

In the original analysis: Estimation of nucleated cell counts was performed using reference gene primer amplification. TCRdb keeps only in-frame clones here, not all; method: immunoSEQ multiplex PCR. V and J calls and clone size are those listed in that table; D and trimming were worked out from the DNA. The sample has roughly 250,000 clones, approximately 85% seen once. Sequencing was done on a sample of peripheral blood. The sequence was collected from a woman in her twenties or thirties with acute or convalescent COVID-19.

CDR3 residues: CASSTIAGASYNEQFF. DNA for the CDR3: TGTGCCAGTAGTACGATAGCGGGAGCTTCCTACAATGAGCAGTTCTTC. The chain employs TRBV19 and TRBJ2-1, with 9 bases identical to TRBD2. Germline CDR1 and CDR2: LNHDA and SQIVND (reference sequence). The V gene end was trimmed by 4 bases and the J gene end by 1 base; junction bases not matched to a gene: 5. The CDR3 spans 16 residues.